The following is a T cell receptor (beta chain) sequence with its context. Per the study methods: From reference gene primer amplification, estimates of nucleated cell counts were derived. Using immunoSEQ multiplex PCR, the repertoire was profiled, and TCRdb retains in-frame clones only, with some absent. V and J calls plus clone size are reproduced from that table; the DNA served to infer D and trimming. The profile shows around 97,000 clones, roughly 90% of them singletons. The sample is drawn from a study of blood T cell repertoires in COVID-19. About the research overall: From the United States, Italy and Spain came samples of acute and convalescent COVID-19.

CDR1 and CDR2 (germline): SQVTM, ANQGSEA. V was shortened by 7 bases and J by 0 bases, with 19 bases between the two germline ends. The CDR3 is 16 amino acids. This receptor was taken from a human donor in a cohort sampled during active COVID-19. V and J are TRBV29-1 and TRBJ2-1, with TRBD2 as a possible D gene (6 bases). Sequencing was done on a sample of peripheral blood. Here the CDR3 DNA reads TGCAGCGCGACGGGTGGGGCGGGGCGCTCCTACAATGAGCAGTTCTTC. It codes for CSATGGAGRSYNEQFF.